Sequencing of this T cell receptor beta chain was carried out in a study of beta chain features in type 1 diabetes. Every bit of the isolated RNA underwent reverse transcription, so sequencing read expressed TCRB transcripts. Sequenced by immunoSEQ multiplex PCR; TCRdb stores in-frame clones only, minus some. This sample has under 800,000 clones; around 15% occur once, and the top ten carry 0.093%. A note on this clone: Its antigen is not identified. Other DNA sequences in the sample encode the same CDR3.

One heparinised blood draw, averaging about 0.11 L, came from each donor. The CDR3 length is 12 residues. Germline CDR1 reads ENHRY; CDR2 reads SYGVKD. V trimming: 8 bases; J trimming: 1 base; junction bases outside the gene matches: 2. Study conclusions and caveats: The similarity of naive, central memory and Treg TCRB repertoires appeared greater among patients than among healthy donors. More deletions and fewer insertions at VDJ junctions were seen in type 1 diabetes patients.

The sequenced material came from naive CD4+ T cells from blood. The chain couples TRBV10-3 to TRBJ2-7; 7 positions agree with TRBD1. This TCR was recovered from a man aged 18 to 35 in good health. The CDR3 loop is CAIGQDSYEQYF. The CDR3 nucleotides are TGTGCCATCGGACAGGATTCCTACGAGCAGTACTTC.